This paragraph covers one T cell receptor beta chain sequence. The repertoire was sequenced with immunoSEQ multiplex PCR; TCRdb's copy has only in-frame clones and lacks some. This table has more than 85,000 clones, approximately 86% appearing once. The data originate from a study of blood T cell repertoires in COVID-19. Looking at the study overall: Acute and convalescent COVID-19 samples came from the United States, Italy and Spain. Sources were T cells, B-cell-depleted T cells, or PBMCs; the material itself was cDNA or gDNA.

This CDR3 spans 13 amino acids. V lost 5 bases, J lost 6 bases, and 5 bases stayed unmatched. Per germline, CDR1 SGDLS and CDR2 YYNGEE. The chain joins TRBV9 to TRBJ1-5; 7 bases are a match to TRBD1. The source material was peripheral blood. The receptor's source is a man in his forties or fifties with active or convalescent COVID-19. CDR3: CASSYTGAQPQHF. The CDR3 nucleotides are TGTGCCAGCAGTTACACAGGGGCTCAGCCCCAGCATTTT.